This T cell receptor (beta chain) was captured by sequencing in a study of T-cell reconstitution after alpha-beta-depleted transplantation in children listed by TCRdb under 2016. About the study as a whole: T-cell immune reconstitution after TCRalphabeta/CD19-depleted allogeneic hematopoietic cell transplantation in children was quantitatively tracked in the study by means of TCR repertoire profiling.

The library was produced with PCR. Sequencing was carried out with an Illumina HiSeq 2500. To normalize quantification of the TCRbeta repertoire, the TCR libraries were built with molecular barcoding that relied on unique molecular identifiers. TCRdb applied fastp at Q25 and MiXCR to the public reads, then kept only in-frame beta chains. Rows are unified per CDR3 protein, each entry keeping the most common DNA and genes. Counted in this sample were around 96,000 distinct CDR3 sequences; 9% to 15% of them appeared once. The ten largest clones capture around 13% of the sample. This clonotype appeared many times. The antigen it binds to is not known. No base qualities exist here, and no much larger clone lies one base off it. The CDR3, from cysteine to phenylalanine, totals 11 residues. The retained sequence is limited to the CDR3, 33 bases, with the frame set at the first base. V and J are truncated by 6 bases and 7 bases respectively, leaving an intervening sequence of 8 bases. CDR1 is given as MNHEY and CDR2 as SMNVEV, both from the germline V gene (reference sequence).

The rearranged segments are TRBV27 and TRBJ2-3, with the D segment identity uncertain. The sample consisted of PBMCs from the stem cell graft donor, taken from the stem cell graft. The TCR comes from a human donor who donated a stem cell graft to a child with inherited bone marrow failure. CDR3 reads: CASRLQNTQYF. The bases read TGTGCCAGCAGACTGCAAAATACGCAGTATTTT.